Ten or more counts support the clone carrying this T cell receptor (beta chain). The authors extracted total RNA from unfractionated whole blood. The data were obtained in a study of human T cells and chemical hapten exposure. The study's library attached unique molecular identifiers to single cDNA molecules. TCRdb reprocessed the 5' RACE reads via MiXCR and lists one record per CDR3 protein. Counted here are more than 140,000 distinct CDR3 sequences, 4.1% occurring once; the ten biggest clones make up over 1.1%. Looked up from germline, CDR1 is SGHAT and CDR2 is FQNNGV. The CDR3 extends over 14 amino acids. The V end lost 1 base, the J end lost 5 bases, and 12 bases lay between the germline ends.

This clonotype was sampled from a female donor in good health. This rearrangement joins TRBV11-2 to TRBJ2-7; D gene uncertain. For the CDR3, the DNA is TGTGCCAGCAGCTTAGCTGGGCGGAATAACGAGCAGTACTTC. The encoded protein is CASSLAGRNNEQYF.